Listed below are T cell receptor beta chains from one sample, sequenced in a study of T-cell reconstitution after alpha-beta-depleted transplantation in children. TCRdb reanalysed the PCR reads using MiXCR and keeps one entry per CDR3 protein. In the table there are just under 550,000 distinct CDR3 sequences, approximately 20% of which are singletons. Sequenced material: PBMCs from the stem cell graft donor, taken from the stem cell graft. The origin of the receptors is a human donor who donated a stem cell graft to a child with acute lymphoblastic leukemia. CDR3s include the opening cysteine and the closing phenylalanine or tryptophan. Fields, in order: J gene, D gene, V gene, clone size, CDR3 DNA, CDR3 protein. D genes are given only for firm matches. Expanded clones are given a class, and other clones once, few, many or no size at all.

TRBJ2-4	TRBD1	TRBV7-6	NA	TGTGCCAGCAGCCCGGACAGGGTGGGACGCATTCAGTACTTC	CASSPDRVGRIQYF
TRBJ1-3	NA	TRBV4-2	NA	TGTGCCAGCAGCCAAGCAGGGAATGGAAACACCATATATTTT	CASSQAGNGNTIYF
TRBJ2-3	NA	TRBV30	NA	TGTGCCTGGAGTGTATCTTTGCCCTACACAGATACGCAGTATTTT	CAWSVSLPYTDTQYF
TRBJ2-4	TRBD2	TRBV15	NA	TGTGCCACCAGCAGCAGACTAGCGGGAGTGGTAAACATTCAGTACTTC	CATSSRLAGVVNIQYF
TRBJ2-7	TRBD2	TRBV29-1	NA	TGCAGCGTTGGGGGACTAGCGGGGATCTACGAGCAGTACTTC	CSVGGLAGIYEQYF
TRBJ1-3	NA	TRBV7-9	NA	TGTGCCAGCAGCTTCGACGGAAGAAACACCATATATTTT	CASSFDGRNTIYF
TRBJ1-1	NA	TRBV5-5	few	TGTGCCAGCAGCTTGGAGGGCGCATGGAACACTGAAGCTTTCTTT	CASSLEGAWNTEAFF
TRBJ2-6	NA	TRBV4-1	few	TGCGCCAGCAGCTCCGGACCTCGGGCTGGGGCCAACGTCCTGACTTTC	CASSSGPRAGANVLTF
TRBJ2-3	TRBD2	TRBV7-8	NA	TGTGCCAGCAGCCAACTCAGCGGGACCCCGGGGGATACGCAGTATTTT	CASSQLSGTPGDTQYF
TRBJ2-7	NA	TRBV18	many	TGTGCCAGCTCACCAACAGGGTCCTCCTACGAGCAGTACTTC	CASSPTGSSYEQYF
TRBJ2-2	TRBD2	TRBV7-9	NA	TGTGCCAGCAGCTTTCGGCTAGCGGGAGAGACCGGGGAGCTGTTTTTT	CASSFRLAGETGELFF
TRBJ2-7	TRBD2	TRBV5-1	NA	TGCGCCAGCAGATATTTAGCGGGAGTCTACGAGCAGTACTTC	CASRYLAGVYEQYF
TRBJ1-1	NA	TRBV5-1	few	TGCGCCAGCAGCTGGGGGATCGACACTGAAGCTTTCTTT	CASSWGIDTEAFF
TRBJ2-7	NA	TRBV5-5	NA	TGTGCCAGCAGCTTGGACGGCTTAGACGAGCAGTACTTC	CASSLDGLDEQYF
TRBJ2-1	TRBD1	TRBV12-5	few	TGTGCTAGTGGCCCCGGGTTGGGAAGGGGGCGGGATGAGCAGTTCTTC	CASGPGLGRGRDEQFF
TRBJ2-1	NA	TRBV2	many	TGTGCCAGCAGTGACAGATACAATGAGCAGTTCTTC	CASSDRYNEQFF
TRBJ2-1	TRBD2	TRBV6-1	NA	TGTGCCACTGCCGGACTAGCGGGTGACAATGAGCAGTTCTTC	CATAGLAGDNEQFF
TRBJ2-3	NA	TRBV7-9	few	TGTGCCAGCAGAGAGGGCCTACGGGGGATAGATACGCAGTATTTT	CASREGLRGIDTQYF
TRBJ2-1	TRBD2	TRBV20-1	NA	TGCAGTGCTAGGCCACTAGCGGGAGTCCCCAATGAGCAGTTCTTC	CSARPLAGVPNEQFF
TRBJ2-7	NA	TRBV5-5	few	TGTGCCAGCAGCTTGGGAGACAGCACCTACGAGCAGTACTTC	CASSLGDSTYEQYF
TRBJ2-3	NA	TRBV27	few	TGTGCCAGCAGTACCCTCGGACTCGCGGATACGCAGTATTTT	CASSTLGLADTQYF
TRBJ2-1	NA	TRBV12-3/TRBV12-4	NA	TGTGCCAGCAGATACGACCCTTCACCTTACAATGAGCAGTTCTTC	CASRYDPSPYNEQFF
TRBJ2-7	NA	TRBV12-3/TRBV12-4	NA	TGTGCCAGCAGATTGGGGGGCTCCTACGAGCAGTACTTC	CASRLGGSYEQYF
TRBJ1-1	NA	TRBV5-8	NA	TGTGCCAGCAGACCCGTGGGGGCCCTGAACACTGAAGCTTTCTTT	CASRPVGALNTEAFF
TRBJ2-2	TRBD2	TRBV27	few	TGTGCCAGCCGCCTAAGACTAGCGGGAGAAAAGACCGGGGAGCTGTTTTTT	CASRLRLAGEKTGELFF
TRBJ1-4	NA	TRBV14	NA	TGTGCCAGCAGCCTCATCAGGGGAGGTGGAACTAATGAAAAACTGTTTTTT	CASSLIRGGGTNEKLFF
TRBJ2-7	NA	TRBV12-3/TRBV12-4	few	TGTGCCAGCAGTTCGGCAGGGGTCTACGAGCAGTACTTC	CASSSAGVYEQYF
TRBJ2-3	TRBD1	TRBV5-1	NA	TGCGCCAGCAGCACGGGGACAGGGGGCATATCGGATACGCAGTATTTT	CASSTGTGGISDTQYF
TRBJ2-7	TRBD2	TRBV9	NA	TGTGCCAGCAGCGCAACCGCGGGGGTTTCCTACGAGCAGTACTTC	CASSATAGVSYEQYF
TRBJ2-6	NA	TRBV10-1	few	TGCGCCAGCAGTGTTTGGAGGTGCTCCTCTGGGGCCAACGTCCTGACTTTC	CASSVWRCSSGANVLTF
TRBJ2-1	TRBD2	TRBV4-1	NA	TGCGCCAGCAGCCAAGACGAAGCGGGAGTCTCCTACAATGAGCAGTTCTTC	CASSQDEAGVSYNEQFF
TRBJ2-1	NA	TRBV6-6	few	TGTGCCAGCAGTTCCCCGGGGGACCAGCAGTTCTTC	CASSSPGDQQFF
TRBJ2-1	TRBD2	TRBV5-1	NA	TGCGCCAGCAGCGTCACAGCGGGAGGATCCTACAATGAGCAGTTCTTC	CASSVTAGGSYNEQFF
TRBJ1-4	NA	TRBV6-4	NA	TGTGCCAGCAGGAGCTTCGACCTGAGCCGGAGGGCAACTAATGAAAAACTGTTTTTT	CASRSFDLSRRATNEKLFF
TRBJ2-5	TRBD2	TRBV25-1	few	TGTGCCAGCAGTGAATTGAATAAGCGGGGGATTATGTACCAAGAGACCCAGTACTTC	CASSELNKRGIMYQETQYF
TRBJ1-5	TRBD1	TRBV10-3	NA	TGTGCCATCAGCCCGACAGGGGAGAGCAATCAGCCCCAGCATTTT	CAISPTGESNQPQHF
TRBJ2-7	NA	TRBV7-9	many	TGTGCCAGCAGCTCGGGAGCTTCTTACGAGCAGTACTTC	CASSSGASYEQYF
TRBJ1-1	NA	TRBV19	many	TGTGCCAGTAGGCCTCGTTGGAACACTGAAGCTTTCTTT	CASRPRWNTEAFF
TRBJ1-2	NA	TRBV6-1	NA	TGTGCCAGCAGTCCTTTGTCGGGGGGCTATTCTAACTATGGCTACACCTTC	CASSPLSGGYSNYGYTF
TRBJ1-1	NA	TRBV5-1	NA	TGCGCCAGCAGCTTGGCAAGGGGAAATACTGCTGAAGCTTTCTTT	CASSLARGNTAEAFF
TRBJ1-5	NA	TRBV15	NA	TGTGCCACCAGCAGAGATCCCGGTAGCAATCAGCCCCAGCATTTT	CATSRDPGSNQPQHF
TRBJ2-7	TRBD1	TRBV20-1	NA	TGCAGTGCAGCGACGGCCCACAGCCGGGACAGGGGCGTTACCAGCTCCTACGAGCAGTACTTC	CSAATAHSRDRGVTSSYEQYF
TRBJ2-2	NA	TRBV5-1	few	TGCGCCAGCAGCTTGGCCGGAGTAAGAGGGACGTTGAACACCGGGGAGCTGTTTTTT	CASSLAGVRGTLNTGELFF
TRBJ2-3	NA	TRBV2	NA	TGTGCCAGCAGTGAAGTAGGGGGTCTAGCGGCGAGCGATACGCAGTATTTT	CASSEVGGLAASDTQYF
TRBJ1-1	NA	TRBV5-1	few	TGCGCCAGCAGCTTGGTAGGAGGGAGGGACACTGAAGCTTTCTTT	CASSLVGGRDTEAFF
TRBJ2-1	NA	TRBV6-4	NA	TGTGCCAGCAGTGAAGGATGGAACAATGAGCAGTTCTTC	CASSEGWNNEQFF
TRBJ1-5	NA	TRBV19	NA	TGTGCCAGTAGTATAGGAACAGCTAGCAATCAGCCCCAGCATTTT	CASSIGTASNQPQHF
TRBJ1-5	NA	TRBV19	NA	TGTGCCAGTAGTACCTGGGACCCCGGCAAGCCCCAGCATTTT	CASSTWDPGKPQHF
TRBJ2-3	TRBD2	TRBV2	NA	TGTGCCAGCATTCTTAGCGGGAGCGCAGATACGCAGTATTTT	CASILSGSADTQYF
TRBJ1-2	NA	TRBV20-1	NA	TGCAGTGCTAGAGATCCCGGACAGACGAGACGTGGCTACACCTTC	CSARDPGQTRRGYTF
TRBJ2-7	NA	TRBV12-3/TRBV12-4	NA	TGTGCCAGCAGTTTCGTCCGGAACGAGCAGTACTTC	CASSFVRNEQYF
TRBJ2-7	TRBD1	TRBV29-1	NA	TGCAGCGCCCAGGGGGCCTCCTCCGAGCAGTACTTC	CSAQGASSEQYF